This TCR beta chain came from a study of human T cells and chemical hapten exposure. Overall study: Patch tests applied 0.01% DPC to the upper back, read at 6 days. Study-wide results and limits: The formation of large CDR3 similarity clusters by expanded TCRs significantly exceeded that of controls.

Time point described: pre-sensitization, week 0. Treatment in this sample: therapeutic diphenylcyclopropenone sensitization with weekly scalp DPC. Prior to application of each patch test, blood was drawn. Per germline, CDR1 SGHDT and CDR2 YYEEEE. The CDR3 length is 15 residues. With V trimmed by 3 bases and J by 2 bases, 4 bases remained unmatched. As to this clonotype: Its cognate antigen is unknown.

Each cDNA molecule in the library carried unique molecular identifiers. From the RACE reads, TCRdb called clonotypes with MiXCR, one entry per CDR3 protein. This sample has 80,000 to 100,000 distinct CDR3 sequences, with less than 14% found just once. Sequencing was performed on whole blood, taken in connection with sensitization to the hapten diphenylcyclopropenone (DPC). This receptor was obtained from a woman aged 55 to 70 with alopecia areata. Some clones in this sample may be carry-over from other donors' samples. The gene calls are TRBV5-6 and TRBJ1-4, with 7 bases that match TRBD1. The chain's CDR3 is CASSYKTGTNEKLFF. The CDR3 DNA reads as TGTGCCAGCAGCTACAAGACAGGGACTAATGAAAAACTGTTTTTT.